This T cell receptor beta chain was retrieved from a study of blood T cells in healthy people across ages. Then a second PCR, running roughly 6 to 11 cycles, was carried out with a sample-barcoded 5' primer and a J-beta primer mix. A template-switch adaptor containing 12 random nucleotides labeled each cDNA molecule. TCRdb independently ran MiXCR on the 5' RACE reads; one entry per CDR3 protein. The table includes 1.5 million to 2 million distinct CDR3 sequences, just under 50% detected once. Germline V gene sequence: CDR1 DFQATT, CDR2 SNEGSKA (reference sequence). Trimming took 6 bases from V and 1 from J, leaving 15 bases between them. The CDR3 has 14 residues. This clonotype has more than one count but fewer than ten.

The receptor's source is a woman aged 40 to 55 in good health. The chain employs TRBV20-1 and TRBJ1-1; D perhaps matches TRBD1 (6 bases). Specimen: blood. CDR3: CSADPGHSNTEAFF. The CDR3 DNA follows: TGCAGTGCGGATCCGGGACATTCGAACACTGAAGCTTTCTTT.